The source of this T cell receptor (beta chain) is a study of CD8+CD57+ T cells in acquired aplastic anemia (dated by TCRdb to 2016 to 2018). In the study overall: Extracted DNA from sorted CD4+ and CD8+ cells averaged around 3.3 ug, ranging from roughly 0.19 to 27.4 ug. CD8+CD57+ expansion was defined as frequency above the mean frequency observed in healthy subjects. The research as a whole found: Around 31 CD8+ CDR3 sequences were shared between patients and controls but appeared highly expressed in patients and within their immunodominant clones. No significant difference in CD8+ Simpson's diversity was found between patients and healthy controls (P=0.060).

The CDR3 numbers 16 residues from cysteine through phenylalanine. Here the CDR3 DNA is all that survives: 48 bases in frame from base 1. CDR1 and CDR2, looked up from the germline V gene (reference sequence), are DFQATT and SNEGSKA. V sheds 3 bases and J sheds 1 base, leaving 18 bases between their ends. TCR beta VDJ combination and CDR3 sequence profiling used genomic DNA as the template. TCR repertoire sequencing was run on an Illumina HiSeq 2000. Concerning the study's data processing: TRBV/TRBJ rearrangement plots, CDR3 size and DJ length profiles, and Simpson's diversity index were used to assess repertoires. The immunodominant clone was defined as the most abundant DNA sequence in deep sequencing data. CDR3 amino acid sequences were checked for sharing across subjects and were also compared against the VDJdb database and published repertoires. TCRdb cleaned the public reads at Q25 with fastp, built clones with MiXCR and kept in-frame beta chains. Rows matching on CDR3 protein sequence are summarized as one entry with the most common DNA and genes. The V and J calls were not made by the authors but by TCRdb's processing. For this sample the table gives under 200,000 distinct CDR3 sequences, of which 70% to 80% were detected only once. The ten biggest clones cover approximately 48% of the sample.

In this sample, this clonotype turned up a few times. Its antigen specificity is not known. No per-base quality is available; no much larger clone lies one base away. Expansion of CD8+CD57+ cells had been shown by flow cytometry in the patients chosen for sequencing. Severe acquired aplastic anemia was diagnosed in all patients according to International Study of Aplastic Anemia and Agranulocytosis and Camitta criteria. Patients had received no therapy at the time of blood sampling. TCR repertoires of sorted CD4+ and CD8+ blood T cells from severe aplastic anemia patients and healthy subjects were deep-sequenced in the study. Patients were enrolled in the USA under clinicaltrials.gov protocols 00001620, 01623167, 00001397, 00071045, 00081523 and 00961064. Ficoll-Paque density gradient centrifugation was used to isolate peripheral blood mononuclear cells. CD4+ and CD8+ T cells were sorted by FACS or magnetic beads before DNA extraction.

The source material was sorted CD4+, CD8+, or CD8+CD57+ T cells (not recorded which) from PBMCs. The chain is encoded by TRBV20-1 joined to TRBJ1-1, and perhaps TRBD1 as D gene, on 5 matching bases. The TCR sequence derives from a human donor with aplastic anemia. The DNA is TGCAGTGCTAGGGATGGAAGGGGAGGGACGAACACTGAAGCTTTCTTT. It is translated as CSARDGRGGTNTEAFF.